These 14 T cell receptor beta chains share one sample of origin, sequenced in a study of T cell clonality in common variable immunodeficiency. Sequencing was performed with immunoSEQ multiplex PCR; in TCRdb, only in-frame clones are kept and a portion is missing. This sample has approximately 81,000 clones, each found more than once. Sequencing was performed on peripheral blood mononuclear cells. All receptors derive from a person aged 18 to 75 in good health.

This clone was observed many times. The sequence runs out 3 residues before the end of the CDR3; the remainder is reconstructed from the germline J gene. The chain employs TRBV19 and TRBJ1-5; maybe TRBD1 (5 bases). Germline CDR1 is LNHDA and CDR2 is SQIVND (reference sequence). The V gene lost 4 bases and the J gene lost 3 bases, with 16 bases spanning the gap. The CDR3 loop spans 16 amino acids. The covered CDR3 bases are TGTGCCAGTAGTACCCGGATGGGGGGTTACAATCAGCCC. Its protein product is CASSTRMGGYNQP. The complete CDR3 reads CASSTRMGGYNQPQHF.

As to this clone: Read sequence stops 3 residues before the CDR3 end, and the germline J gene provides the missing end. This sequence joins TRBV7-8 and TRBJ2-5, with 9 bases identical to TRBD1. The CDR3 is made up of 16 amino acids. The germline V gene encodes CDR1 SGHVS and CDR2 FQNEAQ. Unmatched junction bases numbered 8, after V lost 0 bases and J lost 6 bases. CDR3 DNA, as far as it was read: TGTGCCAGCAGCTTAGCCTGGGACAGGGTTGGGCAGACC. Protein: CASSLAWDRVGQT. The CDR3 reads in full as CASSLAWDRVGQTQYF. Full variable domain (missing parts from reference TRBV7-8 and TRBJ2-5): GAGVSQSPRYKVAKRGQDVALRCDPISGHVSLFWYQQALGQGPEFLTYFQNEAQLDKSGLPSDRFFAERPEGSVSTLKIQRTQQEDSAVYLCASSLAWDRVGQTQYFGPGTRLLVL.

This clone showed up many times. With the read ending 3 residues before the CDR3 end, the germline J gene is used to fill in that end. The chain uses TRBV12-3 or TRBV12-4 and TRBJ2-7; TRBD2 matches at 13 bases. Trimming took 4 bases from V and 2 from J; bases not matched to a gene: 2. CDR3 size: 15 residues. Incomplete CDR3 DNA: TGTGCCAGCAGTTCAGGACTAGCGGGAGCCTACGAG. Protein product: CASSSGLAGAYE. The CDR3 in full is CASSSGLAGAYEQYF.

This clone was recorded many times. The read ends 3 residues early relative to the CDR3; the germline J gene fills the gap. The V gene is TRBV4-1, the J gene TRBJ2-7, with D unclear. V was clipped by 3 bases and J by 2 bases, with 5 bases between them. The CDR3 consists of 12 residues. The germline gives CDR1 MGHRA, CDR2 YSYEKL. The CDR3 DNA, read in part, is TGCGCCAGCAGCCATGTTACCTACGAG. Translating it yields CASSHVTYE. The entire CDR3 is CASSHVTYEQYF.

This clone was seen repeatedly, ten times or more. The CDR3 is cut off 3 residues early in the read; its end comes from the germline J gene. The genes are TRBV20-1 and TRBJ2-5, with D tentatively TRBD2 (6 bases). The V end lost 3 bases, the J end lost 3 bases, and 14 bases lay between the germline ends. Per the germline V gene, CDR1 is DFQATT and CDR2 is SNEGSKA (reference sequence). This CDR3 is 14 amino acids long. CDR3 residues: CSARTLGLKETQYF. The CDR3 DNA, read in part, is TGCAGTGCTAGGACCCTGGGACTTAAAGAGACC.

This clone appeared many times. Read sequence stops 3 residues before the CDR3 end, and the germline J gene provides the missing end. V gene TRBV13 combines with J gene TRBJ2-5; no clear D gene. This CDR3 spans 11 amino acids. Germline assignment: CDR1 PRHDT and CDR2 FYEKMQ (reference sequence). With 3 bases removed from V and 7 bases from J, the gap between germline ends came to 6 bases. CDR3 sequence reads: CASSFSGTQYF. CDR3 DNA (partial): TGTGCCAGCAGCTTTTCAGGGACC. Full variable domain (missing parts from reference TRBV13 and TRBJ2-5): AAGVIQSPRHLIKEKRETATLKCYPIPRHDTVYWYQQGPGQDPQFLISFYEKMQSDKGSIPDRFSAQQFSDYHSELNMSSLELGDSALYFCASSFSGTQYFGPGTRLLVL.

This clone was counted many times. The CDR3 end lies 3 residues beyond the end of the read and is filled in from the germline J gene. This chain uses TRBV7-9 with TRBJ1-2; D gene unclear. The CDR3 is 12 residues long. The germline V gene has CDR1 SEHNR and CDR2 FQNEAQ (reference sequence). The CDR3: CASTGLLGGYTF. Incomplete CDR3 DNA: TGTGCCAGCACCGGACTACTAGGGGGC.

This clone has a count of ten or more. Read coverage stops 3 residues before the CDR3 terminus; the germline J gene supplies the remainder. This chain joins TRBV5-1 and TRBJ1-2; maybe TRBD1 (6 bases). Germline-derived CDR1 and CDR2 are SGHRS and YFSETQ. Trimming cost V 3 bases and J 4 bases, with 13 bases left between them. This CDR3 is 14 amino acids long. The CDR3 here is CASSSQGNSYGYTF. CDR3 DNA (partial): TGCGCCAGCAGCTCCCAGGGGAATAGCTATGGC. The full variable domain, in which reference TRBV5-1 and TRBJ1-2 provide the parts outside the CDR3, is KAGVTQTPRYLIKTRGQQVTLSCSPISGHRSVSWYQQTPGQGLQFLFEYFSETQRNKGNFPGRFSGRQFSNSRSEMNVSTLELGDSALYLCASSSQGNSYGYTFGSGTRLTVV.

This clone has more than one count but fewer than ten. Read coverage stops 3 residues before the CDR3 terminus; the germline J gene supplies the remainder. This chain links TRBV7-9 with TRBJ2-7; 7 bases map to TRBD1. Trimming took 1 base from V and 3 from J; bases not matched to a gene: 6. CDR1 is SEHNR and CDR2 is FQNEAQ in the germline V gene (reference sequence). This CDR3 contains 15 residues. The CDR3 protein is CASSLDAGTDYEQYF. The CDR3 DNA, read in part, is TGTGCCAGCAGCTTAGATGCTGGGACAGACTACGAG.

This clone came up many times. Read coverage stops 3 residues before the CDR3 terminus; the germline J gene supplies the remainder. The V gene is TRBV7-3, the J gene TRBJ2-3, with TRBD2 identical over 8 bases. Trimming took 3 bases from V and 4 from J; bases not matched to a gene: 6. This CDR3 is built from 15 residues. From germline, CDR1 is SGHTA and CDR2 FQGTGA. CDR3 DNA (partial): TGTGCCAGCAGCTTGAGCGGGAGTGAAGCAGATACG. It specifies CASSLSGSEADT. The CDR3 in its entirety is CASSLSGSEADTQYF. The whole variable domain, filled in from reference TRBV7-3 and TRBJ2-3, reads GAGVSQTPSNKVTEKGKYVELRCDPISGHTALYWYRQSLGQGPEFLIYFQGTGAADDSGLPNDRFFAVRPEGSVSTLKIQRTERGDSAVYLCASSLSGSEADTQYFGPGTRLTVL.

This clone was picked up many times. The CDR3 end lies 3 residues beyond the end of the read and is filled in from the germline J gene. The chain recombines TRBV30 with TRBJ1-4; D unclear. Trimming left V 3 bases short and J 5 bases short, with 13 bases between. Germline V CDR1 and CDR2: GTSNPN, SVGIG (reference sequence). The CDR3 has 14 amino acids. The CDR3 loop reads CAWRGVLRNEKLFF. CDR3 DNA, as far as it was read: TGTGCCTGGAGAGGTGTTCTGCGGAATGAAAAA.

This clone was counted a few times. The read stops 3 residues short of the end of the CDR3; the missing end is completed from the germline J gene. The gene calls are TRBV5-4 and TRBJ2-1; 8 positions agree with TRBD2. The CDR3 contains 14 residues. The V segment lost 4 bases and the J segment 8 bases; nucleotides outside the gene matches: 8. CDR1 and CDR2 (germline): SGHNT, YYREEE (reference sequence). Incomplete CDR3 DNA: TGTGCCAGCAGCCGGGGGGGCACGTGGGATGAG. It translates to CASSRGGTWDE. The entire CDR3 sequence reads CASSRGGTWDEQFF. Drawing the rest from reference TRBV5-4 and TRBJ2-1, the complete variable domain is ETGVTQSPTHLIKTRGQQVTLRCSSQSGHNTVSWYQQALGQGPQFIFQYYREEENGRGNFPPRFSGLQFPNYSSELNVNALELDDSALYLCASSRGGTWDEQFFGPGTRLTVL.

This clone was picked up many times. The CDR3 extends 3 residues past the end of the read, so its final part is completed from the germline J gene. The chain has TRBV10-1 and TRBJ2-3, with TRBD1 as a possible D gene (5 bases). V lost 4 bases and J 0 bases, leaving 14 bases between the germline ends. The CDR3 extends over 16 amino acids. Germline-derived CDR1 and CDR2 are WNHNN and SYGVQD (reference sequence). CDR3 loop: CASSGGGYSSTDTQYF. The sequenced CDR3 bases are TGCGCCAGCAGTGGGGGCGGTTATTCTAGCACAGATACG.

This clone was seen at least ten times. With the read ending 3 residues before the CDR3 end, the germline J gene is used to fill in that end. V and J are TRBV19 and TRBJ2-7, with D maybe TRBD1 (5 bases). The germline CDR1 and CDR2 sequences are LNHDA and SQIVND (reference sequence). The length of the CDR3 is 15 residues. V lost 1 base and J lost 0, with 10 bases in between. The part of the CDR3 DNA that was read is TGTGCCAGTAGTATAGGGGGCCAGGGCTCCTACGAG. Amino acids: CASSIGGQGSYE. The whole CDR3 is CASSIGGQGSYEQYF.